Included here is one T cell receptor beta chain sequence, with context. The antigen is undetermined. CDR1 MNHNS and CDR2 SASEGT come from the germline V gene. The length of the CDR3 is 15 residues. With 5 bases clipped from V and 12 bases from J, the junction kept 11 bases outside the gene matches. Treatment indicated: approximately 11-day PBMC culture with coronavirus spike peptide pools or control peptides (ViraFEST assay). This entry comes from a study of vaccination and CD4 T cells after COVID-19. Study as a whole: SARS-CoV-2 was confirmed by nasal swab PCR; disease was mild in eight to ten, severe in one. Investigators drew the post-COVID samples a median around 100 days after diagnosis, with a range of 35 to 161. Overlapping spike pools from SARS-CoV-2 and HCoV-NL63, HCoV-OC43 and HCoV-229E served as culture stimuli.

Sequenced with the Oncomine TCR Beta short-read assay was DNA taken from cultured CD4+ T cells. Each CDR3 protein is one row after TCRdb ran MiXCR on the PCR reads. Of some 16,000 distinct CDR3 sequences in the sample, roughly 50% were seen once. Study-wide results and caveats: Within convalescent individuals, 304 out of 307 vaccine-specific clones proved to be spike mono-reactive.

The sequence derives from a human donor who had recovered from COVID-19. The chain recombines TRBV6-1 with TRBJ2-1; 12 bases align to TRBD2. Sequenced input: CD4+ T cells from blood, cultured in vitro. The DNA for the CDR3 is TGTGCCAGCAGTAGACTGACTAGCGGGGGAGAGGGGCAGTTCTTC. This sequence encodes CASSRLTSGGEGQFF.